This record looks at one T cell receptor beta chain sequence and its context. What it recognizes is unknown. The sample originates from a study of T cells expressing NK-cell markers. About the study: Serological testing identified most of the eight sequenced donors as HCMV-seropositive and one as seronegative. General observations from the study: Dominant NKG2C+ clonotype frequencies of roughly 1.0-7.0% of CD8+ T cells were measured in roughly 6 donors.

Reprocessing the 5' RACE reads, TCRdb reports a single entry for every CDR3 protein and omits DNA. In total, the table holds 550,000 to 600,000 distinct CDR3 sequences. This TCR derives from a young man in good health. The specimen sequenced was blood T cells: a sorted CD56 or NKG2C T cell subset, CD4+ or CD8+ T cells, or bulk PBMC T cells (not recorded which).

CDR3 region: CASSPVTGVSSYEQYF. The chain carries TRBV12-3 or TRBV12-4 and TRBJ2-7; TCRdb returns TRBD1, unconfirmable since there is no DNA. CDR3 length equals 16 residues.